This T cell receptor (beta chain) appears in the sequencing data of a study of blood T cell repertoires in COVID-19 (dated by TCRdb to the early 2020s). Study-wide context: The collaborator samples originated in the United States, Italy and Spain and spanned the acute and convalescent phases of COVID-19. The prospective study material was composed of cDNA or gDNA derived from T cells, B-cell-depleted T cells, or PBMCs. Subjects who had been exposed to COVID-19, were actively infected with it, or had recovered from it provided the deeply sampled blood TCRbeta repertoires that made up the dataset. The repertoires were made available in a free public database intended to serve as a resource for research on the immune response to SARS-CoV-2. Samples were obtained from the ongoing ImmuneRACE study (first 160 participants) and from over 1,000 subjects provided by 6 global collaborators. The sample metadata nearly always contained a de-identified subject ID, COVID-19 status, age in years and sex. Where available, HLA class I and class II types were taken from metadata supplied by the sample provider and were not determined by assay-based typing. What the study reported, not specific to this receptor: How much clinical and demographic metadata was included differed by source and by participant, and the metadata was provided uncurated.

This clone was observed a single time. It has no known antigen specificity. No much larger clone exists at a distance of one base, and base qualities are not known. The CDR3 runs 16 amino acids, cysteine and phenylalanine included. Solely the CDR3 DNA is kept, with 48 bases framed from the first base. V drops 6 bases and J drops 0 bases, leaving 15 bases in between. Per the germline V gene, SNHLY is the CDR1 and FYNNEI is the CDR2. In Seattle, one collaborating source enrolled patients while the infection was active and tracked those patients longitudinally over the course of disease. Whole blood was collected in K2EDTA tubes by collaborating institutions according to the institutions' own protocols. Collaborator samples were shipped for TCRbeta analysis as frozen whole blood, isolated PBMCs, or DNA extracted from either sample type. TCRbeta CDR3 regions were amplified from genomic DNA using the immunoSEQ Assay, a bias-controlled multiplex PCR. Turning to the authors' computational methods: Within the assay, amplification of reference gene primers was used to estimate how many nucleated cells each sample contained. Sequence reads were collapsed and filtered to measure the absolute abundance of every unique TCRbeta CDR3 rearrangement. Productive Simpson clonality was computed per sample as the square root of Simpson's diversity index over productive rearrangements. TCRdb limited this immuneACCESS table to in-frame rearrangements with V and J called. A share of clones is missing; checked studies link under half to unresolved V genes, and the rest is unexplained. The V and J calls and the clone size are those of that table, but D and trimming were determined from the DNA. Within this sample are about 120,000 clones, with 90% of them counted one time only. The top ten constitute 4% to 5% of the sample.

The sample taken for sequencing was peripheral blood. This sequence originates from a man between 60 and 75 years old with COVID-19, enrolled during active disease. In this chain, TRBV2 is recombined with TRBJ2-1; TRBD1 is a weak D gene call, 6 bases matching. The CDR3 corresponds to CASSANRASSYNEQFF. The DNA sequence reads TGTGCCAGCAGCGCGAACAGGGCGAGCTCCTACAATGAGCAGTTCTTC.